The 19 T cell receptor beta chains below all came from one sample that was sequenced in a study of blood T cell repertoires in COVID-19. Using immunoSEQ multiplex PCR, the repertoire was profiled, and TCRdb retains in-frame clones only, with some absent. Altogether roughly 320,000 clones are present, 90% being singletons, with the ten largest covering approximately 6%. Source material: peripheral blood. The receptors shown here come from a woman aged 45-65 years with COVID-19, enrolled during active disease.

The gene calls are TRBV5-8 and TRBJ2-5, with D possibly matching TRBD2 (5 bases). The ends were cut back, 1 base at V and 5 bases at J, with 9 bases in the middle. Per germline, CDR1 SGHTS and CDR2 YDEGEE. This CDR3 region has 13 residues. CDR3 sequence (DNA): TGTGCCAGCAGCTTGACGGGGTACGAGACCCAGTACTTC. It specifies CASSLTGYETQYF. Filled out from reference TRBV5-8 and TRBJ2-5, the complete variable domain reads EAGVTQSPTHLIKTRGQQATLRCSPISGHTSVYWYQQALGLGLQFLLWYDEGEERNRGNFPPRFSGRQFPNYSSELNVNALELEDSALYLCASSLTGYETQYFGPGTRLLVL.

The chain links TRBV27 to TRBJ2-1; TRBD2 agrees at 10 bases. This CDR3 has 17 amino acids. From germline, CDR1 is MNHEY and CDR2 SMNVEV (reference sequence). The V segment lost 8 bases and the J segment 0 bases; nucleotides outside the gene matches: 10. DNA of the CDR3: TGTGCCAGCCGAATGCGGACTAGCGGTAGCTCCTACAATGAGCAGTTCTTC. Translation gives CASRMRTSGSSYNEQFF.

The chain employs TRBV15 and TRBJ2-7, with TRBD2 matching over 8 bases. After removal of 0 bases from V and 4 bases from J, the junction contained 2 bases not matched to a gene. Germline-derived CDR1 and CDR2 are LNHNV and YYDKDF (reference sequence). There are 14 residues in the CDR3. The CDR3 here is CATSRDPSGYEQYF. CDR3 nucleotides: TGTGCCACCAGCAGAGATCCTAGCGGGTACGAGCAGTACTTC.

The V call is TRBV7-6, the J call TRBJ2-3; TRBD2 is a possible D gene (6 bases). Germline V gives CDR1 SGHVS, CDR2 FNYEAQ. The CDR3 extends over 15 amino acids. Trimming removed 3 bases from V and 5 bases from J, with 15 bases in between. The DNA of the CDR3 is TGTGCCAGCAGCTTCGGTTCCGGGAGCTTAGATACGCAGTATTTT. Translated, it gives CASSFGSGSLDTQYF.

J is TRBJ1-5 and V is TRBV27, with D possibly matching TRBD1 (5 bases). Germline loops: CDR1 MNHEY, CDR2 SMNVEV (reference sequence). Trimming cost V 7 bases and J 5 bases, with 9 bases left between them. The CDR3 length is 12 residues. The CDR3 sequence: CASKSRDQPQHF. As DNA, the CDR3 is TGTGCCAGCAAAAGCAGGGATCAGCCCCAGCATTTT.

This rearrangement joins TRBV30 to TRBJ1-1; no definite D call. Looked up from germline, CDR1 is GTSNPN and CDR2 is SVGIG (reference sequence). Trimming took 1 base from V and 8 from J, leaving 8 bases between them. This CDR3 comprises 11 residues. The CDR3 sequence is CAWSAAGEAFF. CDR3 DNA sequence: TGTGCCTGGAGTGCGGCGGGAGAAGCTTTCTTT.

This clone was observed a single time. This chain connects TRBV24-1 to TRBJ2-3, with no clear D. The CDR3 has 14 amino acids. Trimming shortened V by 5 bases and J by 4 bases, and 12 bases separated the two germline ends. The V gene's germline CDR1 is KGHDR and CDR2 SFDVKD. CDR3 loop: CATSGVRPADTQYF. The CDR3 DNA follows: TGTGCCACCAGTGGGGTCAGGCCCGCAGATACGCAGTATTTT.

The rearrangement uses TRBV28 and TRBJ2-5, with TRBD2 matching 12 bases. Unmatched junction bases numbered 6, after V lost 6 bases and J lost 1 base. The CDR3 spans 16 residues. Per germline, CDR1 MDHEN and CDR2 SYDVKM. The CDR3 bases are TGTGCCAGCAGCCATGGACTAGCGGGGATCCAAGAGACCCAGTACTTC. Encoded protein: CASSHGLAGIQETQYF.

The V call is TRBV4-1, the J call TRBJ1-1; TRBD1 matches at 9 bases. Germline V gene lookup returns CDR1 MGHRA and CDR2 YSYEKL. V lost 3 bases, J lost 5 bases, and 4 bases stayed unmatched. The CDR3 sequence is 14 residues long. The CDR3 spells CASSQSDRGTEAFF. The CDR3 DNA sequence: TGCGCCAGCAGCCAGTCAGACAGGGGGACTGAAGCTTTCTTT.

This chain joins TRBV14 and TRBJ2-5; tentatively, D is TRBD2 (5 bases). Germline values: CDR1 SGHDN, CDR2 FVKESK. V was clipped by 5 bases and J by 9 bases, with 22 bases between them. The CDR3 loop spans 15 amino acids. The CDR3, as DNA: TGTGCCAGCAGCAAAACAAGCCATGGCGGGTCGGCCCAGTACTTC. It yields the protein CASSKTSHGGSAQYF.

This clone was found a few times. This rearrangement joins TRBV5-6 to TRBJ2-1; 10 nucleotides agree with TRBD1. The germline CDR1 and CDR2 sequences are SGHDT and YYEEEE. The CDR3 spans 17 residues. J gave up 6 bases and V 0 bases, and 9 bases lay outside the gene matches. In DNA form, the CDR3 reads TGTGCCAGCAGCTTGGGGTCTGACAGGGGGCAGAGCAATGAGCAGTTCTTC. It codes for CASSLGSDRGQSNEQFF.

The V and J genes are TRBV19 and TRBJ1-2; D perhaps matches TRBD1 (5 bases). The CDR3 has 16 amino acids. The V gene's germline CDR1 is LNHDA and CDR2 SQIVND (reference sequence). V was cut by 3 bases and J by 2 bases, with 16 bases left in between. The CDR3 sequence: CASSMNYRGGNYGYTF. The CDR3 DNA reads TGTGCCAGTAGTATGAATTATAGGGGAGGCAACTATGGCTACACCTTC.

This rearrangement joins TRBV5-6 to TRBJ1-2, with D unresolved. The germline gives CDR1 SGHDT, CDR2 YYEEEE. Trimming took 4 bases from V and 8 from J, leaving 24 bases between them. This CDR3 comprises 16 residues. The CDR3 sequence: CASSQKILLRREGYTF. CDR3 coding DNA: TGTGCCAGCAGCCAAAAGATCCTACTCCGGCGGGAAGGCTACACCTTC. The whole variable domain, remainder taken from reference TRBV5-6 and TRBJ1-2, is DAGVTQSPTHLIKTRGQQVTLRCSPKSGHDTVSWYQQALGQGPQFIFQYYEEEERQRGNFPDRFSGHQFPNYSSELNVNALLLGDSALYLCASSQKILLRREGYTFGSGTRLTVV.

The chain couples TRBV7-2 to TRBJ1-5; weak D call: TRBD1 (6 bases). CDR1 and CDR2 from the germline V gene are SGHTA and FQGNSA. CDR3 length: 15 amino acids. Trimming cost V 3 bases and J 4 bases, with 13 bases left between them. The CDR3 DNA follows: TGTGCCAGCAGCTTGGGGGCGGTAATAAATCAGCCCCAGCATTTT. Amino acids: CASSLGAVINQPQHF.

The chain links TRBV5-1 to TRBJ2-7; TRBD2 matches at 9 bases. The ends lost 7 bases at V and 2 bases at J; junction bases unmatched: 10. CDR1 is SGHRS and CDR2 is YFSETQ in the germline V gene. The CDR3 totals 15 residues. The CDR3: CASARKAGGPYEQYF. The CDR3 DNA is TGCGCCAGCGCACGGAAAGCGGGAGGCCCCTACGAGCAGTACTTC.

J is TRBJ1-1 and V is TRBV3-1 (or the pseudogene TRBV3-2); D uncertain. The CDR3 loop spans 13 amino acids. The germline V gene encodes CDR1 LGHDT and CDR2 YNNKEL (reference sequence). V lost 4 bases to trimming and J lost 4 bases, with 10 bases between them. CDR3 sequence: CASSRRGGTEAFF. The CDR3, as DNA: TGTGCCAGCAGCCGTCGGGGAGGCACTGAAGCTTTCTTT.

The chain employs TRBV7-9 and TRBJ2-7, with 9 bases fitting TRBD2. The ends lost 5 bases at V and 5 bases at J; junction bases unmatched: 4. Germline V lookup: CDR1 SEHNR, CDR2 FQNEAQ (reference sequence). This CDR3 is 13 amino acids long. The CDR3 sequence is CASSPPSGNEQYF. The DNA of the CDR3 is TGTGCCAGCAGCCCTCCTAGCGGGAACGAGCAGTACTTC. Drawing the rest from reference TRBV7-9 and TRBJ2-7, the complete variable domain is DTGVSQNPRHKITKRGQNVTFRCDPISEHNRLYWYRQTLGQGPEFLTYFQNEAQLEKSRLLSDRFSAERPKGSFSTLEIQRTEQGDSAMYLCASSPPSGNEQYFGPGTRLTVT.

The chain carries TRBV7-9 and TRBJ2-7; D remains ambiguous. This CDR3 region has 15 residues. CDR1 and CDR2 (germline): SEHNR, FQNEAQ (reference sequence). V lost 5 bases to trimming and J lost 3 bases, with 17 bases between them. The CDR3 spells CASSRQRDLDYEQYF. CDR3 sequence (DNA): TGTGCCAGCAGCCGGCAGCGAGATCTAGACTACGAGCAGTACTTC.

The gene calls are TRBV6-5 and TRBJ1-1; D unresolved. V was pared by 8 bases and J by 4 bases, with 11 bases between. This CDR3 is 12 amino acids long. Germline V gene sequence: CDR1 MNHEY, CDR2 SVGAGI. CDR3 residues: CASSRGGTEAFF. The CDR3 DNA sequence: TGTGCCAGCTCCCGGGGAGGCACTGAAGCTTTCTTT.